The T cell receptor (beta chain) described here comes from a study of shared T cell receptors in the human thymus. This clone occurred once. The germline V gene encodes CDR1 MNHEY and CDR2 SMNVEV (reference sequence). V lost 6 bases and J 3 bases, leaving 9 bases between the germline ends. CDR3 length: 13 residues. Method: immunoSEQ multiplex PCR; TCRdb's copy keeps in-frame clones and lacks some. Of hundreds of thousands of clones listed, approximately 85% are singletons. Separately, the same data were catalogued under a study of human thymus T cells.

The chain couples TRBV27 to TRBJ1-5; D gene uncertain. The sequenced sample was thymocytes. The clonotype was recovered from a girl under two years old with a congenital heart defect. CDR3 sequence: CASSPESNQPQHF. The CDR3 bases are TGTGCCAGCAGCCCGGAGTCCAATCAGCCCCAGCATTTT.